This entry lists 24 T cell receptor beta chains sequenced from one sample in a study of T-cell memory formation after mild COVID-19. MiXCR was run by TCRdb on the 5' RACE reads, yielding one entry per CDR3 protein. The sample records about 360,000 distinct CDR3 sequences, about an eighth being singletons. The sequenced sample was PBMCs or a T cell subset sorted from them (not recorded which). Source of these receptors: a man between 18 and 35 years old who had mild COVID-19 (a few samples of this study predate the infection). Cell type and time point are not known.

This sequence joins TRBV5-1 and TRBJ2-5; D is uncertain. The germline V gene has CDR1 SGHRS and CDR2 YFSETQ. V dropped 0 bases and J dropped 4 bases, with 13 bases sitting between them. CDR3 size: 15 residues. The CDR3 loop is CASSLAGWVGETQYF. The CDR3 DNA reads TGCGCCAGCAGCTTGGCCGGGTGGGTTGGAGAGACCCAGTACTTC.

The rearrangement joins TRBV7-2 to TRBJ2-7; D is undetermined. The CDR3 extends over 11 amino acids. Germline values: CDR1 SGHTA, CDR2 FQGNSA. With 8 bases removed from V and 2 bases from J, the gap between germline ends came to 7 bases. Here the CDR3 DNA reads TGTGCCAGCCGGATGGCCTACGAGCAGTACTTC. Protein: CASRMAYEQYF.

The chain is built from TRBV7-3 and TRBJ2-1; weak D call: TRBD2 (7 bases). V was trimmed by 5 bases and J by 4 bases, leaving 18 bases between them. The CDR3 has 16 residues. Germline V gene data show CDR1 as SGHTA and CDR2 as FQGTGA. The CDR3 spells CASSPGEGGAYNEQFF. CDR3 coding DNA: TGTGCCAGCAGCCCCGGTGAGGGGGGGGCATACAATGAGCAGTTCTTC.

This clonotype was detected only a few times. In nucleotides, the CDR3 is TGCGCCAGCAGCCATACAGGACCCAGCACAGATACGCAGTATTTT. As protein: CASSHTGPSTDTQYF. The chain carries TRBV4-1 and TRBJ2-3, with D possibly TRBD1 on 5 matching bases. Trimming took 3 bases from V and 0 from J, leaving 10 bases between them. The germline CDR1 and CDR2 sequences are MGHRA and YSYEKL. The CDR3 contains 15 residues.

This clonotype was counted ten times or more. The CDR3, as DNA: TGTGCCAGCAGCTCCGAGTGGGCTTCTGGGGCCAACGTCCTGACTTTC. Translation gives CASSSEWASGANVLTF. This chain connects TRBV4-2 to TRBJ2-6; the D is unclear. Trimming cost V 5 bases and J 1 base, with 12 bases left between them. This CDR3 comprises 16 residues. Germline values: CDR1 LGHNA, CDR2 YNFKEQ.

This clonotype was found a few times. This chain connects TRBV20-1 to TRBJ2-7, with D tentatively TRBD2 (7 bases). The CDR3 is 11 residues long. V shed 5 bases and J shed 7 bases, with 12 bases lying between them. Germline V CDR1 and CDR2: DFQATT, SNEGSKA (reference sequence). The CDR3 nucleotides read TGCAGTGCTCCCGGGGGGCGGGAGCAGTACGTC. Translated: CSAPGGREQYV.

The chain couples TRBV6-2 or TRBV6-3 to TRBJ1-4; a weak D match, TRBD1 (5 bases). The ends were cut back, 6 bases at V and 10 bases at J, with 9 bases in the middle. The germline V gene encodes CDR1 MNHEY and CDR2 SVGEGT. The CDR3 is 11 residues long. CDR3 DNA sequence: TGTGCCAGCAGAGACAGAGGAAAACTGTTTTTT. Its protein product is CASRDRGKLFF.

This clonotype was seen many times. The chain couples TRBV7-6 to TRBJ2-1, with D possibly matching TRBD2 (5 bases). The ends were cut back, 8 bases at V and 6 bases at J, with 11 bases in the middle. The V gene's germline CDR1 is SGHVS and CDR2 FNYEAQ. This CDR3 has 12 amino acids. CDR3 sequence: CASSLEVNEQFF. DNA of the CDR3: TGTGCCAGCTCGTTGGAGGTCAATGAGCAGTTCTTC. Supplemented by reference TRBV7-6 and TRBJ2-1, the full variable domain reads GAGVSQSPRYKVTKRGQDVALRCDPISGHVSLYWYRQALGQGPEFLTYFNYEAQQDKSGLPNDRFSAERPEGSISTLTIQRTEQRDSAMYRCASSLEVNEQFFGPGTRLTVL.

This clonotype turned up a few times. Here the CDR3 reads CASSAGWGADTQYF. CDR3 bases: TGTGCCAGCAGTGCGGGGTGGGGGGCAGATACGCAGTATTTT. The chain uses TRBV6-5 and TRBJ2-3, with TRBD2 as a possible D gene (6 bases). The CDR3 consists of 14 residues. In germline, CDR1 is MNHEY, CDR2 SVGAGI. V was trimmed by 5 bases and J by 4 bases, leaving 13 bases between them.

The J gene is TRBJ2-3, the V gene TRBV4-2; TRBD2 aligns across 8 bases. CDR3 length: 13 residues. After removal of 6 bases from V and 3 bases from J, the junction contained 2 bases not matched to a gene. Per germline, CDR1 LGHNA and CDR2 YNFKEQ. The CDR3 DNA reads TGTGCCAGCAGGCGGGGGGTTACAGATACGCAGTATTTT. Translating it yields CASRRGVTDTQYF.

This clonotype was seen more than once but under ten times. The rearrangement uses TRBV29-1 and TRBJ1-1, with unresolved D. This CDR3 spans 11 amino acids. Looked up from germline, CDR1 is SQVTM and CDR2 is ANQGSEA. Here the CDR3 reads CIAQTNTEAFF. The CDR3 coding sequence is TGCATCGCCCAGACGAACACTGAAGCTTTCTTT. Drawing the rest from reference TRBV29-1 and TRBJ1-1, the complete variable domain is SAVISQKPSRDICQRGTSLTIQCQVDSQVTMMFWYRQQPGQSLTLIATANQGSEATYESGFVIDKFPISRPNLTFSTLTVSNMSPEDSSIYLCIAQTNTEAFFGQGTRLTVV.

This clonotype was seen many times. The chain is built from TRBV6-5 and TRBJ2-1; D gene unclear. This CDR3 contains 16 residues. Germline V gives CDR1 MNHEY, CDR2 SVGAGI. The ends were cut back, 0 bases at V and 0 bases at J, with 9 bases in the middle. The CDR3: CASSYSMTSSYNEQFF. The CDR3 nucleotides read TGTGCCAGCAGTTACTCAATGACAAGCTCCTACAATGAGCAGTTCTTC.

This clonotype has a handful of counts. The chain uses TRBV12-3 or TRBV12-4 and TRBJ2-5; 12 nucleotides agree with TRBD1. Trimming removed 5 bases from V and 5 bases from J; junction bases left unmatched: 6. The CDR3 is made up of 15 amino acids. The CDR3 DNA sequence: TGTGCCAGCAGTCCAGGGACAGGGGGCTTTGAGACCCAGTACTTC. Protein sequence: CASSPGTGGFETQYF.

The CDR3 nucleotides are TGTGCTAGTGGCCCTAACAGGGAACTTAGCAATCAGCCCCAGCATTTT. Its protein product is CASGPNRELSNQPQHF. The genes are TRBV12-5 and TRBJ1-5; TRBD1 might be the D (6 bases). The germline V gene has CDR1 LGHNT and CDR2 FRNRAP. The CDR3 runs to 16 residues. V shed 6 bases and J shed 0 bases, with 15 bases lying between them.

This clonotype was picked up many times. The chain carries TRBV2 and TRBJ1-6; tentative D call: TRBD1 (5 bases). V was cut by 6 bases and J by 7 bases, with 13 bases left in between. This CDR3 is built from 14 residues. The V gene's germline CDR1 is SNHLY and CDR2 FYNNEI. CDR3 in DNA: TGTGCCAGCAGACGGGGCTTTGGGAATTCACCCCTCCACTTT. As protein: CASRRGFGNSPLHF.

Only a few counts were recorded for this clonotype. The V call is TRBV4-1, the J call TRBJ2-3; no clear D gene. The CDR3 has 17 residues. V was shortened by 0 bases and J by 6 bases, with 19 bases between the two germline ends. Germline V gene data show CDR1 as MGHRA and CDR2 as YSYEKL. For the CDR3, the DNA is TGCGCCAGCAGCCAAGATCTACACCGGGCCTCGTCGGATACGCAGTATTTT. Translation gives CASSQDLHRASSDTQYF.

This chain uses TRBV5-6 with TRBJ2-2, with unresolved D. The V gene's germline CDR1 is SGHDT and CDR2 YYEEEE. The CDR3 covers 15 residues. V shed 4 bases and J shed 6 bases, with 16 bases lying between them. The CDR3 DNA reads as TGTGCCAGCAGCCCCCGGGCCGATGGCGCCGGGGAGCTGTTTTTT. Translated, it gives CASSPRADGAGELFF.

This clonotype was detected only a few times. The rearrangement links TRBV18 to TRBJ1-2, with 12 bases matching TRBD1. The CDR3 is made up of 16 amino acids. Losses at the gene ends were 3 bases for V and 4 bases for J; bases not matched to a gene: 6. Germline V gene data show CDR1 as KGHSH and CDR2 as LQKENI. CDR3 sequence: CASSPGTGGWSYGYTF. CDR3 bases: TGTGCCAGCTCACCCGGGACAGGGGGCTGGAGCTATGGCTACACCTTC.

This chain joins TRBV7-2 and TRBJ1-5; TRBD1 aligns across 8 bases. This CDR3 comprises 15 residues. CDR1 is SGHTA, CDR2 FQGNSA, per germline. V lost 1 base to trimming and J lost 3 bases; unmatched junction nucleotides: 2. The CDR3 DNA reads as TGTGCCAGCAGCTTAGGGACAGGGACCAATCAGCCCCAGCATTTT. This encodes CASSLGTGTNQPQHF.

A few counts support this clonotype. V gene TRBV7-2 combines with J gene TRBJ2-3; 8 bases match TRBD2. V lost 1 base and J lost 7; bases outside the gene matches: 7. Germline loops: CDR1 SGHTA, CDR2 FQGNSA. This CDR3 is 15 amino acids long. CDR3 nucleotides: TGTGCCAGCAGCTTAGAGTGGGGCGGGGGGAATACGCAGTATTTT. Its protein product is CASSLEWGGGNTQYF.

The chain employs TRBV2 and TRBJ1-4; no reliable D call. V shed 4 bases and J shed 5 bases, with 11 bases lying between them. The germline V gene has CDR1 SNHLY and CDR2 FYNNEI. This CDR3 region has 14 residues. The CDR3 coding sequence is TGTGCCAGCAGTGGACCCGACGGGAATGAAAAACTGTTTTTT. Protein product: CASSGPDGNEKLFF.

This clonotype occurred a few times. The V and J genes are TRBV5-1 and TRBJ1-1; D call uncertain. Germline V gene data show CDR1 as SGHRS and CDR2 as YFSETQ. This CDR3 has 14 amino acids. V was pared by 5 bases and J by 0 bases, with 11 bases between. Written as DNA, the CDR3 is TGCGCCAGCAGGGACGGCGGACTGAACACTGAAGCTTTCTTT. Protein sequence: CASRDGGLNTEAFF.

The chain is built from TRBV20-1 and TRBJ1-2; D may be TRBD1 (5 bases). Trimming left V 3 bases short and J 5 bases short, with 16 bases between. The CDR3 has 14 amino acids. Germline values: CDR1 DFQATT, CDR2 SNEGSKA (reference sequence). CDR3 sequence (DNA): TGCAGTGCTAGGGTCGAGAACAGGAGATATGGCTACACCTTC. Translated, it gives CSARVENRRYGYTF.

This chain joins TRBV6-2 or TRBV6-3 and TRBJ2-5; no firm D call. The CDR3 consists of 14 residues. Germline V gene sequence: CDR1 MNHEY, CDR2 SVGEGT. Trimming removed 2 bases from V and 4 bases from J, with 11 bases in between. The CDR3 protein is CASSYTRLGETQYF. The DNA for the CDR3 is TGTGCCAGCAGTTACACCCGGCTCGGAGAGACCCAGTACTTC.